The rows below give T cell receptor beta chains drawn from one sample of a study of T cells in Graves' hyperthyroidism and ophthalmopathy. TCRdb itself ran the multiplex PCR reads through MiXCR, one entry per CDR3 protein. The table lists fewer than 350,000 distinct CDR3 sequences, roughly a fifth of them singletons, with roughly 40% in the top ten. Input material: blood. The source of these receptors is a man aged 45-65 years with Graves' ophthalmopathy. Each CDR3 is given with its conserved first and last residue. Fields, in order: CDR3 DNA, CDR3 protein, J gene, D gene, V gene, clone size. D genes are given only for firm matches. The size of a clone is reported for some rows only, either as once, few or many, or as a class for expanded clones.

CDR3 DNA: TGTGCCAGCAGTTTAGGGAGGGGGAGGCGTTCCGGGGAGCTGTTTTTT; CDR3 protein: CASSLGRGRRSGELFF; J gene: TRBJ2-2; D gene: NA; V gene: TRBV12-3/TRBV12-4; clone size: NA
CDR3 DNA: TGTGCCAGTAGTTGCGCCCACAGGGTAGATTGTACCGAAGCTTTCTTT; CDR3 protein: CASSCAHRVDCTEAFF; J gene: TRBJ1-1; D gene: NA; V gene: TRBV19; clone size: few
CDR3 DNA: TGTGCCAGCTCACCGTTGGGAGGACTAGCGGGCCTCCAAGAGACCCAGTACTTC; CDR3 protein: CASSPLGGLAGLQETQYF; J gene: TRBJ2-5; D gene: TRBD2; V gene: TRBV18; clone size: NA
CDR3 DNA: TGTGCCAGCAGTCTCCCGGGACAGGGTAAAAACATTCAGTACTTC; CDR3 protein: CASSLPGQGKNIQYF; J gene: TRBJ2-4; D gene: TRBD1; V gene: TRBV6-2/TRBV6-3; clone size: NA
CDR3 DNA: TGCGCCAGCAGCCAAGGGGAAGCGGGAGGAGGCAATGAGCAGTTCTTC; CDR3 protein: CASSQGEAGGGNEQFF; J gene: TRBJ2-1; D gene: TRBD2; V gene: TRBV4-1; clone size: few
CDR3 DNA: TGCGCCAGCAGCTTGGGCGGCAGAATTAACTATGGCTACACCTTC; CDR3 protein: CASSLGGRINYGYTF; J gene: TRBJ1-2; D gene: NA; V gene: TRBV5-1; clone size: many
CDR3 DNA: TGTGCCAGCAGCCGTGACACGTACAATGAGCAGTTCTTC; CDR3 protein: CASSRDTYNEQFF; J gene: TRBJ2-1; D gene: NA; V gene: TRBV11-3; clone size: many
CDR3 DNA: TGTGCCAGCAGCTTGGGCTTACGTGGGACCCAGTACTTC; CDR3 protein: CASSLGLRGTQYF; J gene: TRBJ2-5; D gene: NA; V gene: TRBV5-6; clone size: many
CDR3 DNA: TGTGCCAGCAGCTTCGGAGGGGTCAATGAGCAGTTCTTC; CDR3 protein: CASSFGGVNEQFF; J gene: TRBJ2-1; D gene: NA; V gene: TRBV5-5; clone size: NA
CDR3 DNA: TGTGCCAGCAGCGGAGCCCCCAGCTCCTACAATGAGCAGTTCTTC; CDR3 protein: CASSGAPSSYNEQFF; J gene: TRBJ2-1; D gene: NA; V gene: TRBV28; clone size: NA
CDR3 DNA: TGTGCCAGCAGCCAAGAGGGCATGAGCGGGAGCTCCTACAATGAGCAGTTCTTC; CDR3 protein: CASSQEGMSGSSYNEQFF; J gene: TRBJ2-1; D gene: TRBD2; V gene: TRBV4-2; clone size: NA
CDR3 DNA: TGTGCCACCAGTGAAAGGACTAGCGGTTCCAATGAGCAGTTCTTC; CDR3 protein: CATSERTSGSNEQFF; J gene: TRBJ2-1; D gene: TRBD2; V gene: TRBV24-1; clone size: many
CDR3 DNA: TGTGCCAGCGGCCCCGGGCTAGCAAACACCGGGGAGCTGTTTTTT; CDR3 protein: CASGPGLANTGELFF; J gene: TRBJ2-2; D gene: NA; V gene: TRBV7-6; clone size: NA
CDR3 DNA: TGCGCCAGCAGTTCAGCCCCTGGACAGGGGGGCCAGCCCCAGCATTTT; CDR3 protein: CASSSAPGQGGQPQHF; J gene: TRBJ1-5; D gene: TRBD1; V gene: TRBV5-1; clone size: few
CDR3 DNA: TGTGCCAGCAGCTTTAATGCGGGCCGCTACAATGAGCAGTTCTTC; CDR3 protein: CASSFNAGRYNEQFF; J gene: TRBJ2-1; D gene: NA; V gene: TRBV11-1; clone size: NA
CDR3 DNA: TGTGCCAGCAGCCCGAGATTACCGGGAGGAGATACGCAGTATTTT; CDR3 protein: CASSPRLPGGDTQYF; J gene: TRBJ2-3; D gene: TRBD2; V gene: TRBV11-2; clone size: many
CDR3 DNA: TGTGCCAGCAGCTCCTCCTCCTACAATGAGCAGTTCTTC; CDR3 protein: CASSSSSYNEQFF; J gene: TRBJ2-1; D gene: NA; V gene: TRBV7-3; clone size: many
CDR3 DNA: TGTGCCAGCAGCCCCCGGGCCGCTAGCGCCTACTACGAGCAGTACTTC; CDR3 protein: CASSPRAASAYYEQYF; J gene: TRBJ2-7; D gene: NA; V gene: TRBV7-2; clone size: many
CDR3 DNA: TGTGCCATCAGTGAGACCGCGACGGAACAAAGCTCCTACAATGAGCAGTTCTTC; CDR3 protein: CAISETATEQSSYNEQFF; J gene: TRBJ2-1; D gene: NA; V gene: TRBV10-3; clone size: NA
CDR3 DNA: TGCAGTGCTAGACCCCCTGGGACTAGCTATACCAGGGAGCTGTTTTTT; CDR3 protein: CSARPPGTSYTRELFF; J gene: TRBJ2-2; D gene: TRBD2; V gene: TRBV20-1; clone size: many
CDR3 DNA: TGCGCCAGCAGCGTTACAGGGGTTACTAGCACAGATACGCAGTATTTT; CDR3 protein: CASSVTGVTSTDTQYF; J gene: TRBJ2-3; D gene: TRBD1; V gene: TRBV5-1; clone size: many
CDR3 DNA: TGTGCCAGCAGTGACGGGCAGGGACCGGAGGAGACCCAGTACTTC; CDR3 protein: CASSDGQGPEETQYF; J gene: TRBJ2-5; D gene: NA; V gene: TRBV2; clone size: few
CDR3 DNA: TGTGCCAGCACCAGGTTAGGGACTGATGGAAACACCATATATTTT; CDR3 protein: CASTRLGTDGNTIYF; J gene: TRBJ1-3; D gene: NA; V gene: TRBV2; clone size: many
CDR3 DNA: TGTGCCAGCAGCCAAGCCATCATCTTGAGTGCGAACACCGGGGAGCTGTTTTTT; CDR3 protein: CASSQAIILSANTGELFF; J gene: TRBJ2-2; D gene: NA; V gene: TRBV4-2; clone size: NA
CDR3 DNA: TGTGCCAGTAATGGACAGGGAGGCCAGCCCCAGCATTTT; CDR3 protein: CASNGQGGQPQHF; J gene: TRBJ1-5; D gene: TRBD1; V gene: TRBV6-1; clone size: few
CDR3 DNA: TGTGCCAGCAGCTTAACGGCAGGCAGGGAGCAGTTCTTC; CDR3 protein: CASSLTAGREQFF; J gene: TRBJ2-1; D gene: NA; V gene: TRBV7-3; clone size: NA
CDR3 DNA: TGTGCCAGCAGCTTGGGTGCGGACAGGGTCTACGAGCAGTACTTC; CDR3 protein: CASSLGADRVYEQYF; J gene: TRBJ2-7; D gene: TRBD1; V gene: TRBV5-5; clone size: NA